This TCR beta chain was sequenced for a study of human CD8 memory T cell subsets. Study conclusions and caveats: In this study, sequencing was restricted to T cell receptor beta chains only. A similarly high level of diversity characterized stem-like memory and precursor exhausted T cells, unlike effector memory cells.

This clonotype counts as medium-sized by frequency. Its antigen is still unknown. Researchers made TCR beta libraries via UMI-labeled 5' RACE. Following a re-call of the 5' RACE reads, TCRdb has one entry per CDR3 protein and lacks DNA. The listing contains about 10,000 distinct CDR3 sequences. Per germline, CDR1 SGHRS and CDR2 YFSETQ. There are 15 residues in the CDR3. It was a CCR7+ PD-1- TIGIT- phenotype that stem-like memory CD8+ T cells (TSTEM) showed. RNA originated from duplicate vials containing some 150,000 sorted CD8+ T cells per subset. The chain recombines TRBV5-1 with TRBJ2-2. The clonotype was recovered from a human donor in good health. Input material: CD8+ stem-like memory T cells (TSCM and TCM) sorted from PBMCs. Sample subset: stem-like memory CD8 T cells (TSTEM), CCR7+ PD-1- TIGIT-. The chain's CDR3 is CASSPFASNTGELFF. The entire variable domain, with the rest obtained from reference TRBV5-1 and TRBJ2-2, is as follows: KAGVTQTPRYLIKTRGQQVTLSCSPISGHRSVSWYQQTPGQGLQFLFEYFSETQRNKGNFPGRFSGRQFSNSRSEMNVSTLELGDSALYLCASSPFASNTGELFFGEGSRLTVL.